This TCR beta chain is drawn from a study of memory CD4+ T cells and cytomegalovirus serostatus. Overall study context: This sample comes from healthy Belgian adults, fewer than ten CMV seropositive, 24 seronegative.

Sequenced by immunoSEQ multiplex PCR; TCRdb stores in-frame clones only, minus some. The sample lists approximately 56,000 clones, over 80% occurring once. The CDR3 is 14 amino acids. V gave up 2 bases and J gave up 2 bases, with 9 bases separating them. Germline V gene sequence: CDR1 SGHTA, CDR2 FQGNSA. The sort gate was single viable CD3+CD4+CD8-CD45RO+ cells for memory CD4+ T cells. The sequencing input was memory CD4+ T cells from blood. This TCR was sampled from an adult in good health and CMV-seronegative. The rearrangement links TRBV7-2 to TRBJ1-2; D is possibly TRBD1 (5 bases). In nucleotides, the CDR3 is TGTGCCAGCAGCTTACAGGGTGGGAACTATGGCTACACCTTC. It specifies CASSLQGGNYGYTF.